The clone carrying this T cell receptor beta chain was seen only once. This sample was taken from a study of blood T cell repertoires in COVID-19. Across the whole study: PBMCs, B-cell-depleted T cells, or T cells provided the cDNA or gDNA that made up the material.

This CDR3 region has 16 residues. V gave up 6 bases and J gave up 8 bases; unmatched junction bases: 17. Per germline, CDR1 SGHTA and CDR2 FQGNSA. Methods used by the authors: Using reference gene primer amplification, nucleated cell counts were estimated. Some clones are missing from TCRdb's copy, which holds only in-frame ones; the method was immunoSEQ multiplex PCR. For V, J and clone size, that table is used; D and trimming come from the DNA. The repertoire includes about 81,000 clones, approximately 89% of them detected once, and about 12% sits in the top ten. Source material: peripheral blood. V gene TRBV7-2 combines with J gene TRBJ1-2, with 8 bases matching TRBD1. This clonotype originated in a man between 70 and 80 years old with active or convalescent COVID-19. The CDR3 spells CASRPQAAGGLWGYTF. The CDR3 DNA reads TGTGCCAGCAGACCACAGGCGGCAGGGGGCCTATGGGGCTACACCTTC.